This TCR beta chain comes out of a study of T cell repertoires in cytomegalovirus infection. General study findings and limits: HLA-C-restricted TCR beta clonotypes specific for CMV led the ex vivo response.

In this sample, this clonotype turned up many times. Its antigen remains unidentified. TCRdb recomputed calls from the reads with MiXCR, one row per CDR3 protein. Counted here are about 150,000 distinct CDR3 sequences, around 20% occurring once; the ten biggest clones make up approximately 11%. The receptor's source is a human donor in good health (CMV status not recorded). Some clones in this sample may be carry-over from other donors' samples. Sequences were obtained from PBMCs.

The CDR3 bases are TGTGCCAGCAGCTTTAGCGGGATCACTCAGAACAATGAGCAGTTCTTC. Protein: CASSFSGITQNNEQFF. This chain uses TRBV11-2 with TRBJ2-1, with TRBD2 identical over 8 bases. CDR1 SGHAT and CDR2 FQNNGV come from the germline V gene. This CDR3 region has 16 residues. V lost 3 bases to trimming and J lost 5 bases; unmatched junction nucleotides: 9. Together with reference TRBV11-2 and TRBJ2-1, the CDR3 gives the full variable domain: EAGVAQSPRYKIIEKRQSVAFWCNPISGHATLYWYQQILGQGPKLLIQFQNNGVVDDSQLPKDRFSAERLKGVDSTLKIQPAKLEDSAVYLCASSFSGITQNNEQFFGPGTRLTVL.